Below, 6 T cell receptor beta chains from the same sample are listed, as sequenced in a study of cytomegalovirus exposure and HLA in healthy donors. The PCR made use of 60 Vbeta and 13 Jbeta primers. The assay was immunoSEQ multiplex PCR, and TCRdb's table has in-frame clones only and misses some. The table has more than 150,000 clones, more than 65% seen once; the top ten hold around 6%. Sequenced sample: PBMCs. The receptors derive from a woman younger than 45 in good health and CMV-seropositive.

V usage is TRBV29-1 and J usage is TRBJ2-7; no reliable D call. Germline V gene data show CDR1 as SQVTM and CDR2 as ANQGSEA. Trimming removed 3 bases at V and 0 bases at J, with 12 bases between. The CDR3 totals 14 residues. CDR3 in DNA: TGCAGCGTTGAGTTGGCGGTGAACTCCTACGAGCAGTACTTC. Translated, it gives CSVELAVNSYEQYF.

This chain connects TRBV27 to TRBJ1-2; 9 nucleotides align to TRBD1. V shed 8 bases, J shed 4 bases, and the junction held 2 bases outside the gene matches. Germline V lookup: CDR1 MNHEY, CDR2 SMNVEV (reference sequence). CDR3 length: 12 amino acids. This CDR3 reads CASGQGSYGYTF. In nucleotides, the CDR3 is TGTGCCAGCGGACAGGGGAGCTATGGCTACACCTTC.

CDR3 in amino acids: CASSSTSPSTNEKLFF. CDR3 in DNA: TGTGCCAGCAGCTCCACGAGTCCTTCAACTAATGAAAAACTGTTTTTT. The chain combines TRBV6-6 with TRBJ1-4; D is uncertain. The V end was cut by 6 bases, the J end by 0 bases, with 14 bases between. Per germline, CDR1 MNHNY and CDR2 SVGAGI (reference sequence). The CDR3 has 16 amino acids.

J is TRBJ1-2 and V is TRBV9, with a tentative D call TRBD1 (5 bases). There are 11 residues in the CDR3. V was shortened by 4 bases and J by 8 bases, with 9 bases between the two germline ends. Germline V gene sequence: CDR1 SGDLS, CDR2 YYNGEE. CDR3 bases: TGTGCCAGCAGCCCCGGGGGGGGCTACACCTTC. Its translation: CASSPGGGYTF. The entire variable domain, with the rest obtained from reference TRBV9 and TRBJ1-2, is as follows: DSGVTQTPKHLITATGQRVTLRCSPRSGDLSVYWYQQSLDQGLQFLIQYYNGEERAKGNILERFSAQQFPDLHSELNLSSLELGDSALYFCASSPGGGYTFGSGTRLTVV.

The chain joins TRBV5-6 to TRBJ1-1; D is unclear. The CDR3 spans 14 residues. Trimming cost V 4 bases and J 0 bases, with 10 bases left between them. In germline, CDR1 is SGHDT, CDR2 YYEEEE. The CDR3 is CASSPGLLNTEAFF. The CDR3 nucleotides are TGTGCCAGCAGCCCAGGACTCCTGAACACTGAAGCTTTCTTT.

The rearrangement links TRBV11-2 to TRBJ1-5, with D uncertain. V lost 1 base, J lost 6 bases, and 10 bases lay in between. The CDR3 length is 14 residues. Germline loops: CDR1 SGHAT, CDR2 FQNNGV. CDR3 amino acids: CASSLASGGQPQHF. CDR3 bases: TGTGCCAGCAGCTTAGCGTCGGGTGGTCAGCCCCAGCATTTT.